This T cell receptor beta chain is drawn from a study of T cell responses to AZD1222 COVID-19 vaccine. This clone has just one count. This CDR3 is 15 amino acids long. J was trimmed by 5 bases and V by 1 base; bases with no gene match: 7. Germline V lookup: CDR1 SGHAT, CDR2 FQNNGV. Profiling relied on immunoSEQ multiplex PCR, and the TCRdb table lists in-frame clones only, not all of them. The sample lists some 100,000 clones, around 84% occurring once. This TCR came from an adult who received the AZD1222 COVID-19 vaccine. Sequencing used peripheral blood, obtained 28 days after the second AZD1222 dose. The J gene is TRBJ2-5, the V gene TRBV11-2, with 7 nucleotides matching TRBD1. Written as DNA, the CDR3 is TGTGCCAGCAGCTTAGCCTTAGGGGGCTTCGAGACCCAGTACTTC. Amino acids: CASSLALGGFETQYF.